Presented here are 8 T cell receptor beta chains from one specimen sequenced in a study of shared clonotypes between healthy human individuals. Libraries were prepared by immunoSEQ multiplex PCR; TCRdb keeps only in-frame clonotypes and omits some of them. Altogether 1.4 million to 1.5 million clones are present, roughly 96% being singletons, with the ten largest covering roughly 1.2%. Sequencing was done on a sample of naive CD4+ T cells sorted from blood. Subset specified: CD45RA+ positively selected. These receptors were obtained from a man aged 30-40 years in good health.

J is TRBJ2-1 and V is TRBV5-1; 11 bases fit TRBD2. Germline assignment: CDR1 SGHRS and CDR2 YFSETQ. Trimming took 4 bases from V and 7 from J; bases not matched to a gene: 10. This CDR3 has 16 residues. As DNA, the CDR3 is TGCGCCAGCAGCCTATTCCTAGCGGGAGGATCAAATGAGCAGTTCTTC. It encodes CASSLFLAGGSNEQFF.

The chain employs TRBV4-2 and TRBJ2-3, with TRBD2 identical over 8 bases. J gave up 0 bases and V 0 bases, and 5 bases lay outside the gene matches. This CDR3 is 17 amino acids long. CDR1 LGHNA and CDR2 YNFKEQ come from the germline V gene. The CDR3 spells CASSQDSASGSTDTQYF. For the CDR3, the DNA is TGTGCCAGCAGCCAAGACTCCGCTAGCGGGAGCACAGATACGCAGTATTTT.

The chain carries TRBV5-4 and TRBJ2-2, with 12 bases aligning to TRBD2. The CDR3 totals 19 residues. The V gene's germline CDR1 is SGHNT and CDR2 YYREEE (reference sequence). J lost 7 bases, V lost 5 bases, and 18 bases had no gene match. CDR3 sequence (DNA): TGTGCCAGCAGAACGAACCTAGCGGGAGGGAGTCGAGTCGTCGGGGAGCTGTTTTTT. Translating gives CASRTNLAGGSRVVGELFF.

V is TRBV7-6 and J is TRBJ2-3; D is uncertain. The CDR3 length is 16 residues. Germline V lookup: CDR1 SGHVS, CDR2 FNYEAQ. V was cut by 1 base and J by 3 bases, with 14 bases left in between. The CDR3 here is CASSLGGRTATDTQYF. DNA of the CDR3: TGTGCCAGCAGCTTAGGTGGGCGCACCGCGACAGATACGCAGTATTTT.

V and J are TRBV5-1 and TRBJ2-3; 12 bases are a match to TRBD2. This CDR3 contains 19 residues. The germline V gene encodes CDR1 SGHRS and CDR2 YFSETQ. J gave up 3 bases and V 1 base, and 12 bases lay outside the gene matches. Here the CDR3 DNA reads TGCGCCAGCAGCTTGTTGAGACTAGCGGGAGAAGGGGAAACAGATACGCAGTATTTT. Its translation: CASSLLRLAGEGETDTQYF. The full variable domain, rest sourced from reference TRBV5-1 and TRBJ2-3, is KAGVTQTPRYLIKTRGQQVTLSCSPISGHRSVSWYQQTPGQGLQFLFEYFSETQRNKGNFPGRFSGRQFSNSRSEMNVSTLELGDSALYLCASSLLRLAGEGETDTQYFGPGTRLTVL.

The rearrangement joins TRBV6-5 to TRBJ1-2; D not resolved. Germline V gene sequence: CDR1 MNHEY, CDR2 SVGAGI. The ends were cut back, 7 bases at V and 5 bases at J, with 17 bases in the middle. This CDR3 is 14 amino acids long. CDR3 sequence (DNA): TGTGCCAGCACCGACCCGAACCTAGGGTATGGCTACACCTTC. Translated: CASTDPNLGYGYTF.

V gene TRBV4-1 combines with J gene TRBJ2-1; 9 bases are shared with TRBD2. The V gene end was trimmed by 4 bases and the J gene end by 8 bases; junction bases not matched to a gene: 9. There are 15 residues in the CDR3. Germline CDR1 reads MGHRA; CDR2 reads YSYEKL. The CDR3: CASSLVAGVPDEQFF. DNA for the CDR3: TGCGCCAGCAGCCTAGTAGCGGGAGTCCCCGATGAGCAGTTCTTC.

V is TRBV15 and J is TRBJ1-5; no definite D call. This CDR3 is 15 amino acids long. Germline values: CDR1 LNHNV, CDR2 YYDKDF (reference sequence). The V and J ends lost 3 bases and 4 bases respectively, with 13 bases between them. The CDR3 DNA reads TGTGCCACCAGCAGGGGAGGGAGGGAGAATCAGCCCCAGCATTTT. Its translation: CATSRGGRENQPQHF.